The 31 T cell receptor beta chains presented below share a single source sample, sequenced in a study of T-cell memory formation after mild COVID-19. TCRdb reprocessed the 5' RACE reads via MiXCR and lists one record per CDR3 protein. The repertoire holds 300,000 or so distinct CDR3 sequences, with 15% to 20% as singletons. Specimen: PBMCs or a T cell subset sorted from them (not recorded which). Receptors originate from a man between 18 and 29 years old who had mild COVID-19 (a few samples of this study predate the infection). Cell type and time point are not known.

The V gene is TRBV12-5, the J gene TRBJ2-7, with 8 bases aligning to TRBD1. CDR1 is LGHNT and CDR2 is FRNRAP in the germline V gene. V lost 4 bases and J lost 4; bases outside the gene matches: 6. The CDR3 is 14 residues long. CDR3 sequence (DNA): TGTGCTAGTGGTTCGGGGGACAGGATATACGAGCAGTACTTC. Residues: CASGSGDRIYEQYF.

V is TRBV20-1 and J is TRBJ2-1; no reliable D call. Deletions cut 5 bases from V and 7 bases from J, with 15 bases between. Germline CDR1 DFQATT, CDR2 SNEGSKA (reference sequence). This CDR3 contains 13 residues. This CDR3 reads CSAPGVYRNEQFF. The CDR3 DNA follows: TGCAGTGCTCCCGGCGTGTATCGGAATGAGCAGTTCTTC.

The table lists this clonotype with a few counts. The rearrangement uses TRBV10-2 and TRBJ2-7; D is perhaps TRBD2 (5 bases). From germline, CDR1 is WSHSY and CDR2 SAAADI. The CDR3 extends over 13 amino acids. The germline V and J ends were trimmed by 3 bases and 3 bases, with 9 bases remaining between them. The CDR3 loop is CASSDPAVYEQYF. The CDR3 coding sequence is TGCGCCAGCAGTGATCCAGCGGTCTACGAGCAGTACTTC.

The V and J genes are TRBV5-1 and TRBJ1-1, with D uncertain. The CDR3 has 14 residues. V was cut by 0 bases and J by 1 base, with 7 bases left in between. Germline CDR1 SGHRS, CDR2 YFSETQ. CDR3 sequence (DNA): TGCGCCAGCAGCTTGGTGGCAGCGAACACTGAAGCTTTCTTT. It yields the protein CASSLVAANTEAFF.

The chain carries TRBV6-1 and TRBJ2-2; no clear D. Germline assignment: CDR1 MNHNS and CDR2 SASEGT. This CDR3 contains 10 residues. CDR3 protein: CASEDGELFF. The CDR3 coding sequence is TGTGCGTCCGAGGACGGGGAGCTGTTTTTT.

This clonotype was recorded many times. J is TRBJ2-7 and V is TRBV2; D is possibly TRBD1 (6 bases). V shed 5 bases and J shed 5 bases, with 13 bases lying between them. CDR3 size: 13 residues. Germline V CDR1 and CDR2: SNHLY, FYNNEI. The CDR3 DNA reads TGTGCCAGCAGTCTCCGACAGGCCGACGAGCAGTACTTC. Translated, it gives CASSLRQADEQYF.

The genes are TRBV6-5 and TRBJ2-7; D may be TRBD1 (5 bases). The CDR3 totals 12 residues. With 5 bases removed from V and 6 bases from J, the gap between germline ends came to 11 bases. Germline loops: CDR1 MNHEY, CDR2 SVGAGI. The CDR3 DNA is TGTGCCAGCAGTCGACAGACCGGCGAGCAGTACTTC. Its translation is CASSRQTGEQYF.

The J gene is TRBJ2-2, the V gene TRBV6-5; D not certain. In germline, CDR1 is MNHEY, CDR2 SVGAGI. The germline V and J ends were trimmed by 6 bases and 7 bases, with 12 bases remaining between them. CDR3 length: 13 residues. CDR3 sequence reads: CASSPVDGGELFF. CDR3 nucleotides: TGTGCCAGCAGCCCCGTGGACGGCGGGGAGCTGTTTTTT.

This clonotype was counted ten times or more. The chain employs TRBV7-8 and TRBJ2-1; D perhaps matches TRBD2 (6 bases). This CDR3 is built from 14 residues. Looked up from germline, CDR1 is SGHVS and CDR2 is FQNEAQ. Deletions cut 5 bases from V and 4 bases from J, with 12 bases between. Here the CDR3 DNA reads TGTGCCAGCAGCGGAGGGGCAGAGTACAATGAGCAGTTCTTC. Its translation is CASSGGAEYNEQFF.

V usage is TRBV6-5 and J usage is TRBJ1-2; D may be TRBD1 (6 bases). This CDR3 spans 13 amino acids. Germline V gene data show CDR1 as MNHEY and CDR2 as SVGAGI. Trimming took 6 bases from V and 8 from J, leaving 16 bases between them. CDR3 residues: CASSPPPGVGYTF. The DNA of the CDR3 is TGTGCCAGCAGCCCCCCGCCAGGGGTAGGCTACACCTTC.

The sample holds many counts of this clonotype. The chain carries TRBV7-9 and TRBJ2-3, with no clear D. This CDR3 has 12 residues. V lost 3 bases and J 5 bases, leaving 6 bases between the germline ends. Germline CDR1 is SEHNR and CDR2 is FQNEAQ (reference sequence). For the CDR3, the DNA is TGTGCCAGCAGCTTTGGCGGAGATACGCAGTATTTT. Translating gives CASSFGGDTQYF. Using reference TRBV7-9 and TRBJ2-3 for the parts outside the CDR3, the full variable domain is DTGVSQNPRHKITKRGQNVTFRCDPISEHNRLYWYRQTLGQGPEFLTYFQNEAQLEKSRLLSDRFSAERPKGSFSTLEIQRTEQGDSAMYLCASSFGGDTQYFGPGTRLTVL.

This clonotype was found many times. The V and J genes are TRBV7-9 and TRBJ1-3, with unresolved D. This CDR3 comprises 14 residues. Per the germline V gene, CDR1 is SEHNR and CDR2 is FQNEAQ (reference sequence). V dropped 7 bases and J dropped 0 bases, with 10 bases sitting between them. The CDR3 sequence: CASTPDYSGNTIYF. DNA for the CDR3: TGTGCCAGCACCCCCGACTACTCTGGAAACACCATATATTTT.

This clonotype was observed a handful of times. The V and J genes are TRBV7-9 and TRBJ2-7, with 7 nucleotides matching TRBD1. The length of the CDR3 is 19 residues. Per the germline V gene, CDR1 is SEHNR and CDR2 is FQNEAQ (reference sequence). With V trimmed by 1 base and J by 2 bases, 17 bases remained unmatched. The CDR3 loop reads CASSLGSVGPRTGAYEQYF. The CDR3 DNA sequence: TGTGCCAGCAGCTTAGGGTCTGTGGGTCCGAGGACAGGAGCCTACGAGCAGTACTTC.

There are a few counts of this clonotype. CDR3 protein: CASSLVDDRGMATGNTIYF. The CDR3 DNA is TGTGCCAGCAGCTTAGTTGACGACAGGGGTATGGCGACTGGAAACACCATATATTTT. The rearrangement uses TRBV13 and TRBJ1-3; 8 positions match TRBD1. V shed 1 base and J 2 bases; nucleotides not matched to a gene: 13. The CDR3 contains 19 residues. CDR1 and CDR2 from the germline V gene are PRHDT and FYEKMQ (reference sequence).

The V call is TRBV10-3, the J call TRBJ2-5; either TRBD1 or TRBD2 may supply D (5 bases each). Trimming shortened V by 10 bases and J by 2 bases, and 14 bases separated the two germline ends. Germline loops: CDR1 ENHRY, CDR2 SYGVKD. The CDR3 covers 13 residues. CDR3 amino acids: CASARDLQETQYF. CDR3 coding DNA: TGTGCCAGCGCCCGGGACCTACAAGAGACCCAGTACTTC.

This clonotype was recorded at least ten times. The chain recombines TRBV5-1 with TRBJ2-2; 7 nucleotides align to TRBD1. V lost 9 bases to trimming and J lost 3 bases; unmatched junction nucleotides: 5. This CDR3 is 13 amino acids long. Germline CDR1 and CDR2: SGHRS and YFSETQ. The CDR3 region is CATRDSDTGELFF. In DNA form, the CDR3 reads TGCGCCACCCGGGACAGCGACACCGGGGAGCTGTTTTTT.

This rearrangement joins TRBV12-3 or TRBV12-4 to TRBJ2-7; tentatively, D is TRBD1 (5 bases). V was cut by 6 bases and J by 3 bases, with 15 bases left in between. The CDR3 totals 14 residues. The CDR3 sequence is CASSEDKVDYEQYF. The CDR3 coding sequence is TGTGCCAGCAGCGAGGACAAGGTCGACTACGAGCAGTACTTC.

The genes are TRBV6-5 and TRBJ2-1; D assignment may be TRBD1 or TRBD2 (5 bases each). The CDR3 runs to 12 residues. Germline V gene data show CDR1 as MNHEY and CDR2 as SVGAGI. Trimming took off 8 bases at V and 8 bases at J, with 13 bases between the two ends. The CDR3 bases are TGTGCCAGCGGAACGCAGGGACATGAGCAGTTCTTC. Protein sequence: CASGTQGHEQFF.

The chain is built from TRBV7-6 and TRBJ2-3; D ambiguous. The germline gives CDR1 SGHVS, CDR2 FNYEAQ. The CDR3 has 15 amino acids. Trimming took 5 bases from V and 4 from J, leaving 16 bases between them. DNA of the CDR3: TGTGCCAGCAGCCTCGGTCTCGGACCAGCAGATACGCAGTATTTT. This encodes CASSLGLGPADTQYF.

Here the CDR3 reads CAWSDLSPYEQYF. The CDR3 DNA reads as TGTGCCTGGAGCGACCTGAGTCCCTACGAGCAGTACTTC. The rearrangement joins TRBV30 to TRBJ2-7; D remains ambiguous. The V gene lost 3 bases and the J gene lost 2 bases, with 11 bases spanning the gap. Germline V gene sequence: CDR1 GTSNPN, CDR2 SVGIG (reference sequence). The CDR3 runs 13 residues.

This clonotype appeared a few times. The V call is TRBV10-3, the J call TRBJ2-1, with D perhaps given as TRBD1 or TRBD2 (5 bases each). The V gene's germline CDR1 is ENHRY and CDR2 SYGVKD. This CDR3 comprises 16 residues. Deletions cut 10 bases from V and 0 bases from J, with 19 bases between. As DNA, the CDR3 is TGTGCCACCTGGGACGTCCCTATCGGCTCCTACAATGAGCAGTTCTTC. Protein product: CATWDVPIGSYNEQFF.

The gene calls are TRBV6-2 or TRBV6-3 and TRBJ1-1; 9 bases fit TRBD1. The CDR3 loop spans 16 amino acids. Looked up from germline, CDR1 is MNHEY and CDR2 is SVGEGT. The V segment lost 7 bases and the J segment 0 bases; nucleotides outside the gene matches: 9. The CDR3 DNA sequence: TGTGCCAGCACCACCGGGACAGGGAATCTGAACACTGAAGCTTTCTTT. Translating it yields CASTTGTGNLNTEAFF.

There are many counts of this clonotype. The rearrangement links TRBV12-5 to TRBJ2-5; TRBD2 matches 10 bases. Germline trimming cut 6 bases from V and 1 base from J; bases unmatched to any gene: 5. Germline lookup yields CDR1 LGHNT and CDR2 FRNRAP. CDR3 length: 15 residues. The CDR3 spells CASGNGLAVQETQYF. The CDR3 DNA follows: TGTGCTAGTGGCAACGGACTAGCGGTCCAAGAGACCCAGTACTTC. Full variable domain (rest looked up from reference TRBV12-5 and TRBJ2-5): DARVTQTPRHKVTEMGQEVTMRCQPILGHNTVFWYRQTMMQGLELLAYFRNRAPLDDSGMPKDRFSAEMPDATLATLKIQPSEPRDSAVYFCASGNGLAVQETQYFGPGTRLLVL.

The chain joins TRBV7-2 to TRBJ2-4; 8 bases map to TRBD1. There are 14 residues in the CDR3. J gave up 7 bases and V 3 bases, and 5 bases lay outside the gene matches. Per the germline V gene, CDR1 is SGHTA and CDR2 is FQGNSA. CDR3 nucleotides: TGTGCCAGCAGCTTTGGACAGGGAAAGAACATTCAGTACTTC. Protein: CASSFGQGKNIQYF.

The V gene is TRBV6-5, the J gene TRBJ1-6, with no clear D. This CDR3 comprises 13 residues. V was cut by 6 bases and J by 10 bases, with 13 bases left in between. Germline assignment: CDR1 MNHEY and CDR2 SVGAGI. The CDR3 spells CASSPTWNSPLHF. The CDR3 DNA reads as TGTGCCAGCAGCCCCACCTGGAACTCACCCCTCCACTTT.

This clonotype was seen more than once but under ten times. The chain joins TRBV20-1 to TRBJ1-1; D ambiguous. This CDR3 is built from 14 residues. Germline V gives CDR1 DFQATT, CDR2 SNEGSKA (reference sequence). V lost 6 bases and J 0 bases, leaving 14 bases between the germline ends. Here the CDR3 reads CSARTQTLNTEAFF. The CDR3 DNA sequence: TGCAGTGCCCGTACCCAGACCCTGAACACTGAAGCTTTCTTT.

This clonotype has ten or more counts. The chain has TRBV30 and TRBJ1-1; 7 bases are a match to TRBD1. The CDR3 loop spans 13 amino acids. Germline V gives CDR1 GTSNPN, CDR2 SVGIG (reference sequence). Unmatched junction bases numbered 5, after V lost 2 bases and J lost 5 bases. The CDR3 coding sequence is TGTGCCTGGAGTAAGGCCAGGGGGACTGAAGCTTTCTTT. It is translated as CAWSKARGTEAFF. Based on the CDR3 plus reference TRBV30 and TRBJ1-1, the full variable domain is SQTIHQWPATLVQPVGSPLSLECTVEGTSNPNLYWYRQAAGRGLQLLFYSVGIGQISSEVPQNLSASRPQDRQFILSSKKLLLSDSGFYLCAWSKARGTEAFFGQGTRLTVV.

This clonotype has more than one count but fewer than ten. This rearrangement joins TRBV9 to TRBJ2-2; a weak D match, TRBD1 (5 bases). Trimming pared 4 bases from V and 2 bases from J, leaving 15 bases between. Germline V lookup: CDR1 SGDLS, CDR2 YYNGEE. This CDR3 contains 16 residues. The CDR3 DNA reads as TGTGCCAGCAGCCCGCGAGTCGGACAAAACACCGGGGAGCTGTTTTTT. Translation: CASSPRVGQNTGELFF.

The chain uses TRBV4-3 and TRBJ2-3, with D perhaps TRBD1 or TRBD2 (5 bases each). Looked up from germline, CDR1 is LGHNA and CDR2 is YSLEER. The V end was cut by 0 bases, the J end by 3 bases, with 13 bases between. The CDR3 runs to 16 residues. The CDR3 here is CASSQDITGGTDTQYF. CDR3 DNA: TGCGCCAGCAGCCAAGATATCACAGGAGGAACAGATACGCAGTATTTT.

The chain has TRBV4-1 and TRBJ1-5; 7 bases fit TRBD1. Germline V gene lookup returns CDR1 MGHRA and CDR2 YSYEKL. CDR3 length: 15 amino acids. The V and J ends lost 1 base and 6 bases, in that order; junction bases with no gene match: 6. CDR3 in DNA: TGCGCCAGCAGCCAAGGACAGGGTTCAGCTCAGCCCCAGCATTTT. Translated, it gives CASSQGQGSAQPQHF.

The chain is built from TRBV29-1 and TRBJ1-2; D perhaps matches TRBD1 (5 bases). The CDR3 covers 11 residues. Germline assignment: CDR1 SQVTM and CDR2 ANQGSEA. V dropped 4 bases and J dropped 4 bases, with 7 bases sitting between them. The CDR3 DNA reads as TGCAGCGTTGTGGACACCTATGGCTACACCTTC. This sequence encodes CSVVDTYGYTF.